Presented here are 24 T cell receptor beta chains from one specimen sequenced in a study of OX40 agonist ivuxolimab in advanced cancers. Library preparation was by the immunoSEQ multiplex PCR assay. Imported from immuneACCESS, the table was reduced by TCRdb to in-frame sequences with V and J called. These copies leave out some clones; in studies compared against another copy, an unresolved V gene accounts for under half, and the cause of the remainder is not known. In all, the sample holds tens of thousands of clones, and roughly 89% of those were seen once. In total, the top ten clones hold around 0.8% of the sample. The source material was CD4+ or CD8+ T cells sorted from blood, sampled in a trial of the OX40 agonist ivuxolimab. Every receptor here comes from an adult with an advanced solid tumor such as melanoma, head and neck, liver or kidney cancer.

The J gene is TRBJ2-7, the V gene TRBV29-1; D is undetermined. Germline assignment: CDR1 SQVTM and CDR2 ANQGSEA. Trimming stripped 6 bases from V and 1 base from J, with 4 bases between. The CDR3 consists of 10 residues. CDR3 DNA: TGCAGCGTGCGTTCCTACGAGCAGTACTTC. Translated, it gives CSVRSYEQYF.

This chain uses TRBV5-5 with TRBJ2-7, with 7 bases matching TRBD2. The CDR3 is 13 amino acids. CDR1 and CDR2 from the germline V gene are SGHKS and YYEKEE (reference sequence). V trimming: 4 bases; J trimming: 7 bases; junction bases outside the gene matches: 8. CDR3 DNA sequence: TGTGCCAGCAGCGGGCGGGGGTCGGGTGAGCAGTACTTC. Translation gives CASSGRGSGEQYF.

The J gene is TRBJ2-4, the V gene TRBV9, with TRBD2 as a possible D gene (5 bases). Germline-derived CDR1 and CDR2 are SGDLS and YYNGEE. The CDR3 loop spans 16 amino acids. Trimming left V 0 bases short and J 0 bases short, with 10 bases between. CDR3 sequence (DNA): TGTGCCAGCAGCGTAGAGGGCGGGCTAGCCAAAAACATTCAGTACTTC. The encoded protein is CASSVEGGLAKNIQYF. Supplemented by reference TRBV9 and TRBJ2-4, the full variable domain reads DSGVTQTPKHLITATGQRVTLRCSPRSGDLSVYWYQQSLDQGLQFLIQYYNGEERAKGNILERFSAQQFPDLHSELNLSSLELGDSALYFCASSVEGGLAKNIQYFGAGTRLSVL.

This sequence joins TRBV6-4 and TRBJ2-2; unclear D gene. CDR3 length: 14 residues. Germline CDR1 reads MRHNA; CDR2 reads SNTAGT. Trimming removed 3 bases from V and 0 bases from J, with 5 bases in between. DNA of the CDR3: TGTGCCAGCAGTGAGATCTCGAACACCGGGGAGCTGTTTTTT. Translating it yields CASSEISNTGELFF.

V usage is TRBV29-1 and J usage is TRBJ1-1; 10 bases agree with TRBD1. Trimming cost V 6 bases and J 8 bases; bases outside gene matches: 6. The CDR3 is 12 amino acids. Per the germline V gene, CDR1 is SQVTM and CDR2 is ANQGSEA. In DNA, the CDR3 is TGCAGCGTGGGACAGGGGTCCGCCGAAGCTTTCTTT. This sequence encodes CSVGQGSAEAFF.

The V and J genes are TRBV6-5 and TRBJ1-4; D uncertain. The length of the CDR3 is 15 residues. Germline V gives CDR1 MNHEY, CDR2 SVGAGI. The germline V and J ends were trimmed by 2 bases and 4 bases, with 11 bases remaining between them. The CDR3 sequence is CASSYKLRVNEKLFF. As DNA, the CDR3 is TGTGCCAGCAGTTACAAGTTGCGGGTTAATGAAAAACTGTTTTTT.

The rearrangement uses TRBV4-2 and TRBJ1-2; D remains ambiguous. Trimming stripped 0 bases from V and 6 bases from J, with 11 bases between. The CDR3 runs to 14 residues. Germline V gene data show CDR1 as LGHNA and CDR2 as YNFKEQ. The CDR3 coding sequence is TGTGCCAGCAGCCAAGATCGATGGTCGGATGGCTACACCTTC. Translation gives CASSQDRWSDGYTF.

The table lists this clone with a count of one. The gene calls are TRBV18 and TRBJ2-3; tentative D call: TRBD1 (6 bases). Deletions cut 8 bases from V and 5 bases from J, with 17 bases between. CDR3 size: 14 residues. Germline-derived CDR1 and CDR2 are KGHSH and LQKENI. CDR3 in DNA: TGTGCCAGCCGGACAGAGCTGGGTGGAGATACGCAGTATTTT. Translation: CASRTELGGDTQYF. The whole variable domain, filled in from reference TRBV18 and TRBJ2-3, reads NAGVMQNPRHLVRRRGQEARLRCSPMKGHSHVYWYRQLPEEGLKFMVYLQKENIIDESGMPKERFSAEFPKEGPSILRIQQVVRGDSAAYFCASRTELGGDTQYFGPGTRLTVL.

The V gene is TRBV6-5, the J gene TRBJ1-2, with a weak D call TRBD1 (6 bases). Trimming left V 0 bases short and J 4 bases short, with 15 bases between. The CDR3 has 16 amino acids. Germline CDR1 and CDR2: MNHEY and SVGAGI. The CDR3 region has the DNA TGTGCCAGCAGTTACTCGGGGGGGGCGATAGGCTATGGCTACACCTTC. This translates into CASSYSGGAIGYGYTF.

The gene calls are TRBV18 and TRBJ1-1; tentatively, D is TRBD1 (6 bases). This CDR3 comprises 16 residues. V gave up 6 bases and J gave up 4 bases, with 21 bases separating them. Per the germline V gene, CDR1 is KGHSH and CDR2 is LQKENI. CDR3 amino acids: CASSAVAGEEGTEAFF. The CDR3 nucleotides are TGTGCCAGCTCCGCGGTGGCAGGGGAAGAGGGCACTGAAGCTTTCTTT.

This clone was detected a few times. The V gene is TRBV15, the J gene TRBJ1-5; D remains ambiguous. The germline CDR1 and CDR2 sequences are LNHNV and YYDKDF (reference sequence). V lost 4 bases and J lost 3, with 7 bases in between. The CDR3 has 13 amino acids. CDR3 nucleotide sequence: TGTGCCACCAGCAACGGGTACAATCAGCCCCAGCATTTT. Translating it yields CATSNGYNQPQHF.

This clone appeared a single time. Here the CDR3 DNA reads TGCGCCAGCAGCCAAGAGCCCGGGGGGGCGAGGGACATTCAGTACTTC. Translating it yields CASSQEPGGARDIQYF. The J gene is TRBJ2-4, the V gene TRBV4-1; TRBD2 aligns across 8 bases. Germline V gene data show CDR1 as MGHRA and CDR2 as YSYEKL. This CDR3 comprises 16 residues. V shed 0 bases and J 8 bases; nucleotides not matched to a gene: 9.

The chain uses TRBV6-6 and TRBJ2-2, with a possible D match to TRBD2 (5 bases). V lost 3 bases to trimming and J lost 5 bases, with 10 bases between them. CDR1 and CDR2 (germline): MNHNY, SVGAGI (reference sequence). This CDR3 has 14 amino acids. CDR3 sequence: CASSYGSYTGELFF. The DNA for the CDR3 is TGTGCCAGCAGTTATGGGAGTTATACCGGGGAGCTGTTTTTT.

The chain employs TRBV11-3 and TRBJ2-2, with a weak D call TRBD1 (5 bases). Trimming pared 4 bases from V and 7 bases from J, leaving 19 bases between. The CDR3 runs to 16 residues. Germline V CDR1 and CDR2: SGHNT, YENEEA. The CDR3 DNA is TGTGCCAGCAGCTCCTTCCAGGGTCTATCGGGCGGGGAGCTGTTTTTT. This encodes CASSSFQGLSGGELFF.

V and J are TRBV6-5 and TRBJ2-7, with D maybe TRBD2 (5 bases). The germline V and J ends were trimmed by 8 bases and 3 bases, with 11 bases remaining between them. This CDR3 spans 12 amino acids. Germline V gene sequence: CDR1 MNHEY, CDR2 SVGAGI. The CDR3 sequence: CASSVGSYEQYF. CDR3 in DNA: TGTGCCAGCTCCGTGGGGAGCTACGAGCAGTACTTC.

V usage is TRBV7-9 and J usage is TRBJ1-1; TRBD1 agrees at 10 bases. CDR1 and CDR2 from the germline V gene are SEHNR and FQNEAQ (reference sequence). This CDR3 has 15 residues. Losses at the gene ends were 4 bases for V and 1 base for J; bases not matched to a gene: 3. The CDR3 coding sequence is TGTGCCAGCAGCTGGGACAGGGGATCGAACACTGAAGCTTTCTTT. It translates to CASSWDRGSNTEAFF.

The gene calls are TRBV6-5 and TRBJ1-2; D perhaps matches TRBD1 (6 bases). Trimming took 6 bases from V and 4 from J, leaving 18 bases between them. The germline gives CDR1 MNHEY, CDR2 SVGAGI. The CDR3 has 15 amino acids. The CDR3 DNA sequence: TGTGCCAGCAGCCCTCCTGGACAGAGGATCTATGGCTACACCTTC. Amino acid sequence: CASSPPGQRIYGYTF.

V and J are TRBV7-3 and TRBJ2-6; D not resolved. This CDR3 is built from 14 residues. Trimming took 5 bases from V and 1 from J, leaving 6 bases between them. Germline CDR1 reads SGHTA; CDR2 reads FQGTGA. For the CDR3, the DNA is TGTGCCAGCAGCGACTTATCTGGGGCCAACGTCCTGACTTTC. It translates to CASSDLSGANVLTF.

In nucleotides, the CDR3 is TGTGCCAGCAGCCCCACCGTAAACGGCTACACCTTC. It codes for CASSPTVNGYTF. The chain couples TRBV7-9 to TRBJ1-2; D is uncertain. The CDR3 extends over 12 amino acids. CDR1 and CDR2 from the germline V gene are SEHNR and FQNEAQ (reference sequence). V was trimmed by 5 bases and J by 8 bases, leaving 12 bases between them. Supplemented by reference TRBV7-9 and TRBJ1-2, the full variable domain reads DTGVSQNPRHKITKRGQNVTFRCDPISEHNRLYWYRQTLGQGPEFLTYFQNEAQLEKSRLLSDRFSAERPKGSFSTLEIQRTEQGDSAMYLCASSPTVNGYTFGSGTRLTVV.

CDR3 nucleotide sequence: TGTGCCAGCTTGGCCGGGGCCCGCGCCATATATTTT. This sequence encodes CASLAGARAIYF. The J gene is TRBJ1-3, the V gene TRBV19, with a tentative D call TRBD1 (5 bases). V lost 9 bases and J lost 11, with 17 bases in between. The germline V gene encodes CDR1 LNHDA and CDR2 SQIVND (reference sequence). The CDR3 runs 12 residues.

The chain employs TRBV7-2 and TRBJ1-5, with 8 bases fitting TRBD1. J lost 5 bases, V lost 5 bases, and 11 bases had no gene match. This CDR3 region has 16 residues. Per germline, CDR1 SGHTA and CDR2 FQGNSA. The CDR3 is CASSKSGTGGYQPQHF. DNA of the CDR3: TGTGCCAGCAGCAAGTCCGGGACAGGCGGATATCAGCCCCAGCATTTT.

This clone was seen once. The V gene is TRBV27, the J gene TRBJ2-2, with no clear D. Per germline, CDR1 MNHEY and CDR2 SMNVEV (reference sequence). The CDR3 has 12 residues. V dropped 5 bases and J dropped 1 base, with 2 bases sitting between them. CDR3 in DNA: TGTGCCAGCAGTAGGAACACCGGGGAGCTGTTTTTT. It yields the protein CASSRNTGELFF.

The CDR3 sequence: CASSPGQTHQPQHF. CDR3 sequence (DNA): TGTGCCAGCAGTCCCGGACAGACCCATCAGCCCCAGCATTTT. The chain links TRBV28 to TRBJ1-5, with a weak D call TRBD1 (6 bases). Per the germline V gene, CDR1 is MDHEN and CDR2 is SYDVKM. V was cut by 5 bases and J by 5 bases, with 13 bases left in between. CDR3 length: 14 residues.

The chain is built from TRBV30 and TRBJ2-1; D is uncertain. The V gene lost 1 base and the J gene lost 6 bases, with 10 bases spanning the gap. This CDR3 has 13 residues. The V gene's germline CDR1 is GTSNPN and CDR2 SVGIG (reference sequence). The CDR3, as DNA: TGTGCCTGGAGTGCCAATCCTTCCAATGAGCAGTTCTTC. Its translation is CAWSANPSNEQFF.